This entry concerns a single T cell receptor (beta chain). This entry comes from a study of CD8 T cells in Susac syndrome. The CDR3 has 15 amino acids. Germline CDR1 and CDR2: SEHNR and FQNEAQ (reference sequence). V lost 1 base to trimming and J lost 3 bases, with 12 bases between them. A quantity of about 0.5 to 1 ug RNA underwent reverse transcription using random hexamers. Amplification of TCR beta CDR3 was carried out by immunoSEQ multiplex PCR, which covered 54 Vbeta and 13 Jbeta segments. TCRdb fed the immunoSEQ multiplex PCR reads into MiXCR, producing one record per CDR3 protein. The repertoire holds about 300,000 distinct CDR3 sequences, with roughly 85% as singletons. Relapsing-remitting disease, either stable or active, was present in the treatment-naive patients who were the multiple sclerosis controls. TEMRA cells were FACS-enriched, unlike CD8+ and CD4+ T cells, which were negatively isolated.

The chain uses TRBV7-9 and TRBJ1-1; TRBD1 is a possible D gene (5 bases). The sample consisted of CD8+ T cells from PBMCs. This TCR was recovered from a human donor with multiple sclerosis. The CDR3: CASSLGGSRYTEAFF. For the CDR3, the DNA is TGTGCCAGCAGCTTAGGGGGGAGTCGGTACACTGAAGCTTTCTTT.